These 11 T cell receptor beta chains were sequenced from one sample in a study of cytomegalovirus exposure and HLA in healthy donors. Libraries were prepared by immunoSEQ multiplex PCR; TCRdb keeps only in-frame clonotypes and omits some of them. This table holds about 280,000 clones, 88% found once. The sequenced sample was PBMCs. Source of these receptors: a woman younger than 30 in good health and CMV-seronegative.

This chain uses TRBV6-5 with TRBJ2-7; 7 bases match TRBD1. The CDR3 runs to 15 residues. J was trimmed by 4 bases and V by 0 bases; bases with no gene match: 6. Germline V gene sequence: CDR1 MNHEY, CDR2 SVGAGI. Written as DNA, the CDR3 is TGTGCCAGCAGTTACTCGGGGCAGGGGGTGTACGAGCAGTACTTC. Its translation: CASSYSGQGVYEQYF.

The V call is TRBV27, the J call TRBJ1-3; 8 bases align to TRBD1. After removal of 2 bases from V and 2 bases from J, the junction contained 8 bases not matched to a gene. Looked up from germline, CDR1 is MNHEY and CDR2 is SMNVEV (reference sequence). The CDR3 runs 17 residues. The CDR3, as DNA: TGTGCCAGCAGTTTAGGCCCCACAGGGGGTACTGGAAACACCATATATTTT. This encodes CASSLGPTGGTGNTIYF.

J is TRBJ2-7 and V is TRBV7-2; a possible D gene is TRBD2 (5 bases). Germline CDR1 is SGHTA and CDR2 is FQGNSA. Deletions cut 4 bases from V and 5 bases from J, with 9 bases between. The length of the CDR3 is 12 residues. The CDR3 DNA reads TGTGCCAGCAGCTGGTTCGGGGACGAGCAGTACTTC. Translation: CASSWFGDEQYF.

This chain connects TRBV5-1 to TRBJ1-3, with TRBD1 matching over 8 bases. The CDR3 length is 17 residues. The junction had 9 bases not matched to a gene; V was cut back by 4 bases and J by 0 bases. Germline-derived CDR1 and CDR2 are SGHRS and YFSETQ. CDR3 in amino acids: CASSNQGTGSSGNTIYF. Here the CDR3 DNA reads TGCGCCAGCAGCAATCAAGGGACAGGAAGCTCTGGAAACACCATATATTTT.

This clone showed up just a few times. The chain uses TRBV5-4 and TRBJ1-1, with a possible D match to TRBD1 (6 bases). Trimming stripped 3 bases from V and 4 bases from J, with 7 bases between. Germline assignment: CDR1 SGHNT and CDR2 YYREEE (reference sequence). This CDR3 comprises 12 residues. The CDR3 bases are TGTGCCAGCAGCTCCAGGGGCACTGAAGCTTTCTTT. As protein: CASSSRGTEAFF.

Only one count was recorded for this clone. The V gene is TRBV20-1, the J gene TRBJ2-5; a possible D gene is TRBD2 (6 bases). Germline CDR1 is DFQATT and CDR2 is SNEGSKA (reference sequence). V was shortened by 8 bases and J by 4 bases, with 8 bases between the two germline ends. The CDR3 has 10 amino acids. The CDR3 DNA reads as TGCAGTACGGAGGGAGAGACCCAGTACTTC. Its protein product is CSTEGETQYF.

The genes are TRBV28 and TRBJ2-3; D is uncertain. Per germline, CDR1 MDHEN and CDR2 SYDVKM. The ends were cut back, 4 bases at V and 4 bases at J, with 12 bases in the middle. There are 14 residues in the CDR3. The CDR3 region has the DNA TGTGCCAGCAGTTCTTATGTCGTCCCAGATACGCAGTATTTT. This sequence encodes CASSSYVVPDTQYF. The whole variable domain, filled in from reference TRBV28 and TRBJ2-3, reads DVKVTQSSRYLVKRTGEKVFLECVQDMDHENMFWYRQDPGLGLRLIYFSYDVKMKEKGDIPEGYSVSREKKERFSLILESASTNQTSMYLCASSSYVVPDTQYFGPGTRLTVL.

In DNA, the CDR3 is TGCAGCGCCCTACTAGTAATCTACGAGCAGTACTTC. Amino acid sequence: CSALLVIYEQYF. The rearrangement links TRBV29-1 to TRBJ2-7, with TRBD2 as a possible D gene (5 bases). Germline-derived CDR1 and CDR2 are SQVTM and ANQGSEA. This CDR3 has 12 residues. The germline V and J ends were trimmed by 7 bases and 3 bases, with 13 bases remaining between them.

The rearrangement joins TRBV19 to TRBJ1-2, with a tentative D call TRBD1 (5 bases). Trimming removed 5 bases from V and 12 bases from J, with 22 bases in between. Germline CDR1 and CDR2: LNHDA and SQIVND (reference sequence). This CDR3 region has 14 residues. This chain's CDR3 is CASSPSPGPLKDTF. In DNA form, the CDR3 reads TGTGCCAGTAGTCCCTCGCCAGGGCCACTAAAGGACACCTTC.

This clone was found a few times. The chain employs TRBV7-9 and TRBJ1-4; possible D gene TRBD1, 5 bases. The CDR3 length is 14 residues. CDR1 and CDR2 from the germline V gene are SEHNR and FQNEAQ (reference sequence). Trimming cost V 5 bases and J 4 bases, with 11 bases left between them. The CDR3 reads CASSPGGYNEKLFF. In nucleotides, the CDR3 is TGTGCCAGCAGCCCCGGGGGATATAATGAAAAACTGTTTTTT.

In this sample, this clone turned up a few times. Here the CDR3 reads CASSPKTGLDTQYF. Here the CDR3 DNA reads TGTGCCAGCAGCCCCAAGACAGGGTTAGATACGCAGTATTTT. This rearrangement joins TRBV5-4 to TRBJ2-3, with 7 bases matching TRBD1. Germline V gene data show CDR1 as SGHNT and CDR2 as YYREEE (reference sequence). This CDR3 has 14 amino acids. Trimming took 4 bases from V and 5 from J; bases not matched to a gene: 7.